This TCR beta chain appears in the sequencing data of a study of T cell responses to AZD1222 COVID-19 vaccine. TCRdb's copy holds only in-frame clones and misses some; the assay was immunoSEQ multiplex PCR. This sample has fewer than 150,000 clones, with approximately 92% found just once. This specimen consisted of peripheral blood, obtained 28 days after the second AZD1222 dose. The sequence came from an adult who received the AZD1222 COVID-19 vaccine.

The CDR3 DNA reads as TGTGCCAGCAGTTTTCTGGGGGTACCATTTTTT. Its translation: CASSFLGVPFF. The V and J genes are TRBV28 and TRBJ1-4; TRBD1 is a possible D gene (5 bases). Germline values: CDR1 MDHEN, CDR2 SYDVKM. This CDR3 is built from 11 residues. Deletions cut 3 bases from V and 17 bases from J, with 13 bases between.